Listed below are T cell receptor beta chains from one sample, sequenced in a study of T cells in localized non-small cell lung cancer. TCRdb's copy holds only in-frame clones and misses some; the assay was immunoSEQ multiplex PCR. Among over 1,100 clones, roughly 25% were seen once, and the ten largest hold approximately 14%. This material consisted of normal lung tissue next to the tumor, taken before any cancer treatment. The receptor source for this set is a woman aged 18-55 years with stage III lung adenocarcinoma. Both conserved end residues are trimmed from each CDR3. Only some rows state a clone size, as once, few, many or a class for expanded clones.

>TRBV25-1|TRBJ1-6|13|NA
ASRVGSSYNSPLH
>TRBV14|TRBJ2-7|13|NA
ASSPEPEGTYEQY
>TRBV6-8|TRBJ1-1|13|NA
ASSYSDTRETEAF
>TRBV11-3|TRBJ1-1|12|medium-sized
ASSPGTMSTEAF
>TRBV11-3|TRBJ2-1|13|NA
ASSSLAGGINEQF
>TRBV18|TRBJ1-1|10|NA
ASSPRGGEAF
>TRBV9|TRBJ2-5|12|medium-sized
ASSTDTSRETQY
>TRBV19|TRBJ2-4|13|NA
ASTYSTGAKNIQY
>TRBV29-1|TRBJ2-2|12|NA
SVQGQGNTGELF
>TRBV11-3|TRBJ1-2|12|NA
ASSLEPTGNGYT
>TRBV9|TRBJ2-2|12|medium-sized
ASSTRTRPGELF
>TRBV6-8|TRBJ1-1|10|few
ASSIGQVEAF
>TRBV4-1|TRBJ2-5|14|NA
ASSQDRRTAQETQY
>TRBV5-1|TRBJ2-7|12|NA
ASSLGQGALEQY
>TRBV30|TRBJ2-7|11|NA
AWSHRVPYEQY
>TRBV6-8|TRBJ1-4|13|large
ASSYDGTTNEKLF
>TRBV4-1|TRBJ2-2|12|NA
ASSQPKNTGELF
>TRBV6-8|TRBJ2-3|11|NA
ASSPTDTDTQY
>TRBV11-3|TRBJ1-3|15|NA
ASSSKTGTISGNTIY
>TRBV18|TRBJ1-2|12|NA
ASSPRTAEGGYT
>TRBV30|TRBJ1-1|9|NA
AWLTNTEAF
>TRBV9|TRBJ2-3|13|medium-sized
ASSMAGGPTDTQY
>TRBV9|TRBJ2-2|13|few
ASSSGRGYTGELF
>TRBV11-3|TRBJ2-5|14|large
ASSTGRPGGRETQY